This TCR beta chain originates from a study of CDR3 diversity in severe acne. TCRdb re-called the PCR reads through MiXCR, storing one row per CDR3 protein. The table includes about 90,000 distinct CDR3 sequences, approximately 52% detected once. The CDR3 length is 11 residues. Per the germline V gene, CDR1 is DFQATT and CDR2 is SNEGSKA (reference sequence). By frequency in the sample, this clonotype is medium-sized (0.01 to 0.1%). Input material: blood. The chain is built from TRBV20-1 and TRBJ2-5, with D possibly TRBD2 on 5 matching bases. This receptor was obtained from a male donor in good health, serving as a control. The CDR3 reads CAGGSQETQYF. Written as DNA, the CDR3 is TGCGCCGGAGGTTCACAAGAGACCCAGTACTTC.